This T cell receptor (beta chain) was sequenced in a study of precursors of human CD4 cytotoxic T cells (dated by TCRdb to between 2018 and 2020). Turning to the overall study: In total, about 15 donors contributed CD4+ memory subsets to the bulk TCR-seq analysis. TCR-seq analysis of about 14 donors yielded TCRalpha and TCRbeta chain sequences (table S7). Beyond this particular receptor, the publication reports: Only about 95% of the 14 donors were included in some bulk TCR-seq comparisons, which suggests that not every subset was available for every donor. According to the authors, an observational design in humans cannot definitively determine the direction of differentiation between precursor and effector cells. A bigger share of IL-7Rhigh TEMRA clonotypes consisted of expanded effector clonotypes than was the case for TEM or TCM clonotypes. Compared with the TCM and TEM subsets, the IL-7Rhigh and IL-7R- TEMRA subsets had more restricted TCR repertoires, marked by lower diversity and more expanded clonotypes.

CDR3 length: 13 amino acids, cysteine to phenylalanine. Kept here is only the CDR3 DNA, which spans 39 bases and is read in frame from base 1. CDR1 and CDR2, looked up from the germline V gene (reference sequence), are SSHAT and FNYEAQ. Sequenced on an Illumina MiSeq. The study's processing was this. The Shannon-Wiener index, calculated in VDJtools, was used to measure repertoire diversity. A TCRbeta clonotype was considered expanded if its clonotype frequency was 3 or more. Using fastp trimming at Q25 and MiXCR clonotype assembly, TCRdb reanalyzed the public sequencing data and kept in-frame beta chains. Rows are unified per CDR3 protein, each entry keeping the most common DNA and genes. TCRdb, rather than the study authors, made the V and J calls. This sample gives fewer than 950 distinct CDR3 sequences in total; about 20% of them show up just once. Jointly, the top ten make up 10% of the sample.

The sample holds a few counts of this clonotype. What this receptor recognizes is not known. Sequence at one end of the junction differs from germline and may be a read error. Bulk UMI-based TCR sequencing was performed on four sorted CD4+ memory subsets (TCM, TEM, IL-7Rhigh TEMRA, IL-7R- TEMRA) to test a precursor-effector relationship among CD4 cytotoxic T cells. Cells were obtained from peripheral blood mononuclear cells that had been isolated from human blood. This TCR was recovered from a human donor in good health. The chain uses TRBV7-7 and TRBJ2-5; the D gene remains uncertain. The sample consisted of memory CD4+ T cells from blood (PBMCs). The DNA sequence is TGTGCTAGCAGCTTATTACCTACAGAGACCCAGTACTTC. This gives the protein CASSLLPTETQYF.